Below, 18 T cell receptor beta chains from the same sample are listed, as sequenced in a study of CXCR3-negative and CXCR3-positive naive CD8 T cells. Via 5' RACE with UMI labels, TRB cDNA libraries were prepared. TCRdb reprocessed the 5' RACE reads and keeps a single row for each CDR3 protein, giving no DNA. This sample's clone table lists fewer than 10,000 distinct CDR3 sequences. The sequencing sample was made of naive CXCR3- CD8+ T cells from blood. The subset here: CD45RO-CCR7+CD27+CD95- naive CD8+ T cells lacking CXCR3 (TNR3-). The receptors were gathered from a human donor in good health. Some clones in this sample may be carry-over from other donors' samples.

The V gene is TRBV4-1, the J gene TRBJ2-7. The CDR3 length is 14 residues. CDR1 is MGHRA and CDR2 is YSYEKL in the germline V gene. The CDR3 loop reads CASSQETSAYEQYF.

This rearrangement joins TRBV29-1 to TRBJ2-1; checking the TCRdb D call of TRBD2 is not possible without DNA. This CDR3 contains 15 residues. Germline V gene lookup returns CDR1 SQVTM and CDR2 ANQGSEA. CDR3 amino acids: CSVEDPGLAWNEQFF.

This rearrangement joins TRBV29-1 to TRBJ1-1; the TCRdb call, TRBD1, lacks DNA for checking. The CDR3 is 13 amino acids. CDR1 and CDR2 from the germline V gene are SQVTM and ANQGSEA. CDR3 sequence reads: CSVDVDRGTEAFF.

This clonotype is labeled medium-sized based on frequency. The rearrangement uses TRBV29-1 and TRBJ2-3; TCRdb gives TRBD1 as the D gene, but with no DNA this cannot be confirmed. This CDR3 has 15 residues. Germline CDR1 and CDR2: SQVTM and ANQGSEA. The CDR3 reads CSVERGQENTDTQYF.

This rearrangement joins TRBV21-1 to TRBJ2-1. TRBV21-1 is a listed pseudogene. This CDR3 has 14 amino acids. The CDR3 loop reads CASSKVSCAARQFF.

The chain has TRBV6-6 and TRBJ1-5; TCRdb outputs TRBD1, but without DNA this stays unchecked. Germline values: CDR1 MNHNY, CDR2 SVGAGI (reference sequence). The CDR3 is 16 amino acids. The CDR3 here is CASSYSLGRSNQPQHF.

CDR3 in amino acids: CASSLKREEFNIQYF. This chain joins TRBV7-2 and TRBJ2-4; TCRdb names TRBD2, which stays unverified in the absence of DNA. Germline CDR1 is SGHTA and CDR2 is FQGNSA. The CDR3 runs 15 residues.

V and J are TRBV28 and TRBJ2-7; there is no DNA to check the TCRdb D call of TRBD1. Germline V CDR1 and CDR2: MDHEN, SYDVKM. The CDR3 consists of 13 residues. Here the CDR3 reads CASSLTGVHEQYF.

Judged by frequency, this clonotype is medium-sized. This chain connects TRBV29-1 to TRBJ1-2; TCRdb returns TRBD1, unconfirmable since there is no DNA. Germline V gives CDR1 SQVTM, CDR2 ANQGSEA. CDR3 length equals 13 residues. CDR3 sequence: CSVAGGTNYGYTF.

V and J are TRBV20-1 and TRBJ2-1. Looked up from germline, CDR1 is DFQATT and CDR2 is SNEGSKA (reference sequence). This CDR3 comprises 16 residues. CDR3 loop: CSARDQTSSYYNEQFF.

This chain joins TRBV29-1 and TRBJ2-3; the TCRdb call, TRBD1, lacks DNA for checking. Germline CDR1 reads SQVTM; CDR2 reads ANQGSEA. This CDR3 has 13 amino acids. This CDR3 reads CSVTPGSTDTQYF.

This clonotype is labeled medium-sized based on frequency. The V call is TRBV29-1, the J call TRBJ2-1; the TCRdb call, TRBD2, lacks DNA for checking. Germline lookup yields CDR1 SQVTM and CDR2 ANQGSEA. The CDR3 is 13 amino acids. This CDR3 reads CSARLATSNEQFF.

The rearrangement joins TRBV6-5 to TRBJ2-5; TCRdb picks TRBD2, but there is no DNA to check that call. Germline CDR1 is MNHEY and CDR2 is SVGAGI. CDR3 length equals 16 residues. CDR3 loop: CASSSESQGGGETQYF.

The rearrangement links TRBV13 to TRBJ1-2; lacking DNA, the TRBD1 call made by TCRdb goes unchecked. The length of the CDR3 is 15 residues. CDR1 and CDR2 (germline): PRHDT, FYEKMQ (reference sequence). CDR3: CASSLGGGRDYGYTF.

The rearrangement links TRBV7-9 to TRBJ2-5; TCRdb's D gene call, TRBD1, goes unchecked for lack of DNA. CDR1 SEHNR and CDR2 FQNEAQ come from the germline V gene (reference sequence). This CDR3 is built from 13 residues. CDR3 sequence: CASSPAPQETQYF.

This clonotype is called medium-sized based on its frequency. V usage is TRBV29-1 and J usage is TRBJ2-5. The CDR3 runs 13 residues. The V gene's germline CDR1 is SQVTM and CDR2 ANQGSEA. This chain's CDR3 is CSVEDLTQETQYF.

Frequency places this clonotype as medium-sized. V gene TRBV13 combines with J gene TRBJ1-1; TCRdb's assignment of TRBD1 cannot be checked, as there is no DNA. CDR1 and CDR2 from the germline V gene are PRHDT and FYEKMQ (reference sequence). The CDR3 spans 19 residues. The CDR3 protein is CASSLGLGQVNLGDTEAFF.

V gene TRBV5-6 combines with J gene TRBJ1-1; the D call from TCRdb, TRBD1, cannot be confirmed without DNA. The CDR3 sequence is 14 residues long. Germline V gene sequence: CDR1 SGHDT, CDR2 YYEEEE. CDR3 region: CASSPWTGNTEAFF.